The present T cell receptor beta chain was sequenced within a study of immune heterogeneity within non-small cell lung tumors. In the study overall: There was 1 tumor not otherwise specified, along with 10 to 11 non-squamous carcinomas and several squamous cell carcinomas. General study results and limits: Local T-cell clonality correlated moderately but significantly with local tumor mutational burden (R 0.3 to 0.4). Identical dominant CDR3 beta clonotypes showed recurrence across tumor sites within a patient, and site-unique high-frequency clones were also present.

Regarding this clonotype: Antigen unknown.

Amplification of the TCR beta CDR3 was achieved through multiplex PCR with 32 V and 13 J primers. TCRdb itself ran the multiplex PCR reads through MiXCR, one entry per CDR3 protein. The sample lists tens of thousands of distinct CDR3 sequences; around 30% were seen once. TCRs were amplified from roughly 650 ng gDNA of bulk tumor per sample. Several widely spaced biopsies per primary tumor were taken during surgery. Curative surgery was performed on patients who had untreated, newly diagnosed non-small cell lung cancer. Newly diagnosed non-small cell lung cancer patients undergoing curative-intent surgery served as donors. The origin of this receptor is a middle-aged man with non-small cell lung cancer. Sample: lung tumor tissue.

Here the CDR3 DNA reads TGTGCCAGCAGCCTCTCCACGCTGAACACTGAAGCTTTCTTT. This gives the protein CASSLSTLNTEAFF. The chain links TRBV6-1 to TRBJ1-1; unclear D gene. CDR1 is MNHNS, CDR2 SASEGT, per germline. The CDR3 runs to 14 residues. The ends were cut back, 6 bases at V and 0 bases at J, with 11 bases in the middle.